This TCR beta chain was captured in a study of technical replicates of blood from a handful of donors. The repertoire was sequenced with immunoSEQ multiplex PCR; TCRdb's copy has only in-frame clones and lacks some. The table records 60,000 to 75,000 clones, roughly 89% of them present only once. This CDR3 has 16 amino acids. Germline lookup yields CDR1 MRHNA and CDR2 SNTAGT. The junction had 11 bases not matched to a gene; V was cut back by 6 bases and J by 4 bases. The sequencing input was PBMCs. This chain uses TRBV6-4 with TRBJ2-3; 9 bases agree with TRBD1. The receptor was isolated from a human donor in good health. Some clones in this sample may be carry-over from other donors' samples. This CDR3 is CASSAQGTGSPDTQYF. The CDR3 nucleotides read TGTGCCAGCAGCGCTCAGGGGACAGGGTCTCCAGATACGCAGTATTTT.